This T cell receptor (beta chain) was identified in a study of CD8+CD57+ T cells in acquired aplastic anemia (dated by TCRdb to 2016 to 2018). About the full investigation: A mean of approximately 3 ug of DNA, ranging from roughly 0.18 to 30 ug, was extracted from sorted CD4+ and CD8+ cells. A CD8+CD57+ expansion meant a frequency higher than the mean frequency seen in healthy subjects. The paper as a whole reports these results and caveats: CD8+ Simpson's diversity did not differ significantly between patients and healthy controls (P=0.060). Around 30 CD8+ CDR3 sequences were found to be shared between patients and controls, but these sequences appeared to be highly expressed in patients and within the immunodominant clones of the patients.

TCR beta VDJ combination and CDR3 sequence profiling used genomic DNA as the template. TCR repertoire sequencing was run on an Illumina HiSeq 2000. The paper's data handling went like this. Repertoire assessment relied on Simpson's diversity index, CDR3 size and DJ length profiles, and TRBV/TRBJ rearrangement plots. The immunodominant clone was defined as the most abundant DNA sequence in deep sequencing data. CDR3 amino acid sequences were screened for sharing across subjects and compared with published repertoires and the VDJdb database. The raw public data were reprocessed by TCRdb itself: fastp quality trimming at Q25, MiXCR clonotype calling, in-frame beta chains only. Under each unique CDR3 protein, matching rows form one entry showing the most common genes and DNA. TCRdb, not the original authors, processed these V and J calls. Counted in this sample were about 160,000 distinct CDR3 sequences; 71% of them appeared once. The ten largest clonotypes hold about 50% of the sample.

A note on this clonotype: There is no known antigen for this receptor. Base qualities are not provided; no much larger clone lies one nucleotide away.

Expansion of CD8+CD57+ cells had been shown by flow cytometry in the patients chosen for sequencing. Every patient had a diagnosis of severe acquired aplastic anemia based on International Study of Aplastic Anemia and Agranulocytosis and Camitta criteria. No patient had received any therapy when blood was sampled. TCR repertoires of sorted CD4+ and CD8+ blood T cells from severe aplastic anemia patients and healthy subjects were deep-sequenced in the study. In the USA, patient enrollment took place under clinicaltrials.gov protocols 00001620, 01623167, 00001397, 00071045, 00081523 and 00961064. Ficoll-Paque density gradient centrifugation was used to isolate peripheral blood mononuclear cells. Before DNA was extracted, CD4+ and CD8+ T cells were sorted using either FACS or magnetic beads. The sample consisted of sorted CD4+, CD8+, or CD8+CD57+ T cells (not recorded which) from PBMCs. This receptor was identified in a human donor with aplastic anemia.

The CDR3 protein is CASSLDPPNEQFF. The bases read TGTGCCAGCAGCTTAGATCCCCCCAATGAGCAGTTCTTC. The V and J segments used are TRBV7-8 and TRBJ2-7; the D gene is unclear. Near its end, the DNA agrees better with TRBJ2-1, so the J call may be wrong. CDR1 and CDR2, looked up from the germline V gene, are SGHVS and FQNEAQ. The CDR3 covers 13 residues, taking in both the cysteine and the phenylalanine. The CDR3 DNA has 39 bases and is translated from base 1.